The 2 T cell receptor beta chains in this list originate from one sample, sequenced in a study of blood T cell repertoires in COVID-19. The assay was immunoSEQ multiplex PCR, and TCRdb's table has in-frame clones only and misses some. The table has about 300,000 clones, approximately 88% seen once. The sequenced sample consisted of PBMCs or T cells enriched from blood (not recorded which). Source of these receptors: a man aged 60 to 75 who had recovered from COVID-19.

The chain recombines TRBV6-1 with TRBJ1-2, with a possible D match to TRBD1 (5 bases). Trimming stripped 0 bases from V and 3 bases from J, with 11 bases between. The CDR3 loop spans 15 amino acids. Germline V lookup: CDR1 MNHNS, CDR2 SASEGT. The CDR3 reads CASSEAGGIDYGYTF. CDR3 DNA: TGTGCCAGCAGTGAAGCCGGGGGAATCGACTATGGCTACACCTTC.

The chain is built from TRBV5-1 and TRBJ2-3, with 12 bases matching TRBD2. CDR1 is SGHRS, CDR2 YFSETQ, per germline. Unmatched junction bases numbered 1, after V lost 2 bases and J lost 0 bases. The CDR3 sequence is 16 residues long. The CDR3 nucleotides read TGCGCCAGCAGCTTCGGGACTAGCGGGAGCACAGATACGCAGTATTTT. It translates to CASSFGTSGSTDTQYF.